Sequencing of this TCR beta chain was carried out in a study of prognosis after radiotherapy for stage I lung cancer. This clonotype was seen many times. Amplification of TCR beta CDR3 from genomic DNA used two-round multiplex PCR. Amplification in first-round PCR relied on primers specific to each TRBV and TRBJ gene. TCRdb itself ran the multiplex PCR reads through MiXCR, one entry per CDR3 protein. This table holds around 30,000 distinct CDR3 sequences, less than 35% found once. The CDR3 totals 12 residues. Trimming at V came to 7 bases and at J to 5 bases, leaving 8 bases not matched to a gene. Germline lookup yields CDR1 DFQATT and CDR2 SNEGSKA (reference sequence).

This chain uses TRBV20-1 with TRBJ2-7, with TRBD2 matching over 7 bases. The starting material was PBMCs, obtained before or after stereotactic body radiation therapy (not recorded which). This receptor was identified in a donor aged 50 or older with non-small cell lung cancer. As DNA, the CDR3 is TGCAGTGTCCCGGGTGCGGGAGACGAGCAGTACTTC. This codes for CSVPGAGDEQYF.